This is a list of T cell receptor beta chains from one sample in a study of OX40 agonist ivuxolimab in advanced cancers. The protocol was immunoSEQ multiplex PCR, while the TCRdb copy is restricted to in-frame clones and leaves out a portion. This table has tens of thousands of clones, roughly 90% appearing once. The source was CD4+ or CD8+ T cells sorted from blood, collected in a trial of the OX40 agonist ivuxolimab. The receptor set was obtained from an adult with an advanced solid tumor such as melanoma, head and neck, liver or kidney cancer. Both conserved end residues are part of each CDR3. Each record gives: D gene, J gene, V gene, CDR3 protein. A D gene is named only where the DNA matches it firmly.

TRBD2 | TRBJ2-2 | TRBV11-2 | CASKLAGVTGELFF
TRBD1 | TRBJ1-5 | TRBV6-5 | CASRPDRGNQPQHF
. | TRBJ1-5 | TRBV28 | CASSLRGAPRQPQHF
. | TRBJ1-2 | TRBV18 | CASSPVTGGVNYGYTF
TRBD1 | TRBJ2-7 | TRBV5-4 | CASSPDRGPYEQYF
TRBD2 | TRBJ2-5 | TRBV18 | CASSPIGTSGETQYF
TRBD1 | TRBJ2-3 | TRBV28 | CASSGGTGKTDTQYF
. | TRBJ2-2 | TRBV5-6 | CASSGQTSPGELFF
TRBD2 | TRBJ2-5 | TRBV19 | CASSKRERETQYF
. | TRBJ2-2 | TRBV28 | CASLGDTGELFF
. | TRBJ2-3 | TRBV6-4 | CASSLQGSDTQYF
. | TRBJ2-7 | TRBV18 | CASSPGWGRVEQYF
. | TRBJ2-5 | TRBV6-6 | CASSYPQFQETQYF
. | TRBJ2-5 | TRBV11-3 | CASSLDPVVETQYF
. | TRBJ2-4 | TRBV5-4 | CASSKNIQYF
TRBD1 | TRBJ2-7 | TRBV18 | CASSPGQGSYEQYF
. | TRBJ1-2 | TRBV6-5 | CASSEVNGYTF
. | TRBJ2-4 | TRBV7-2 | CASSSIVAKNIQYF
. | TRBJ2-3 | TRBV7-2 | CASSSRLKSTDTQYF
TRBD1 | TRBJ2-3 | TRBV5-1 | CASSTGQVTDTQYF
TRBD2 | TRBJ2-7 | TRBV11-2 | CASARWGGEQYF
TRBD2 | TRBJ2-3 | TRBV7-2 | CASEQWRGGFTDTQYF